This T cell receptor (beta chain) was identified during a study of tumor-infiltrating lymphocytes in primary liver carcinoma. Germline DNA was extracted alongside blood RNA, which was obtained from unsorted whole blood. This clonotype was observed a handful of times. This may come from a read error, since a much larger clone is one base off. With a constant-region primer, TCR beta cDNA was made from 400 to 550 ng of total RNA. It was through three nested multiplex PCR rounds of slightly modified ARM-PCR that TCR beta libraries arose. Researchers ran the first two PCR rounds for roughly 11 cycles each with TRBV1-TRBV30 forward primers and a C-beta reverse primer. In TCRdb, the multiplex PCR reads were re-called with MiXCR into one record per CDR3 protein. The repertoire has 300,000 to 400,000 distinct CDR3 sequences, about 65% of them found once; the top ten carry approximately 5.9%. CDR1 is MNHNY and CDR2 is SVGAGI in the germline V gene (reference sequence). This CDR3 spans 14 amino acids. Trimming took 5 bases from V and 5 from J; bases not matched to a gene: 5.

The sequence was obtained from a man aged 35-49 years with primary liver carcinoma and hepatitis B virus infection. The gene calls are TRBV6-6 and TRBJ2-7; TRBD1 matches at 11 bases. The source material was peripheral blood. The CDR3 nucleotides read TGTGCCAGCAGTGGGACAGGGGGTACCCACGAGCAGTACTTC. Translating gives CASSGTGGTHEQYF.